This T cell receptor beta chain was identified during a study of CD8 T cells in Susac syndrome. Overall study findings and caveats: Repertoires of Susac syndrome CD4+ T cells lacked clonal expansion.

Fulfillment of recently defined diagnostic criteria for definite or probable disease was shown by the patients with Susac syndrome. An amount of RNA that ranged from 0.5 to 1 ug was reverse transcribed with random hexamers. immunoSEQ multiplex PCR amplified TCR beta CDR3 across 54 Vbeta, 13 Jbeta. TCRdb itself ran the immunoSEQ multiplex PCR reads through MiXCR, one entry per CDR3 protein. The table records about 140,000 distinct CDR3 sequences, about 95% of them present only once. The V end lost 5 bases, the J end lost 5 bases, and 16 bases lay between the germline ends. This CDR3 contains 15 residues. The germline V gene encodes CDR1 SGHTA and CDR2 FQGNSA. This clonotype was seen once. Its antigen is currently unknown.

The sequencing input was CD4+ T cells from PBMCs. The chain joins TRBV7-2 to TRBJ2-4; unclear D gene. This sequence originates from a human donor with Susac syndrome. CDR3: CASSVGQQSQNIQYF. CDR3 coding DNA: TGTGCCAGCAGCGTCGGGCAGCAGTCACAAAACATTCAGTACTTC. Full variable domain (missing parts from reference TRBV7-2 and TRBJ2-4): GAGVSQSPSNKVTEKGKDVELRCDPISGHTALYWYRQSLGQGLEFLIYFQGNSAPDKSGLPSDRFSAERTGGSVSTLTIQRTQQEDSAVYLCASSVGQQSQNIQYFGAGTRLSVL.